The 3 T cell receptor beta chains reported below all come from one sample, sequenced in a study of T cells in Graves' hyperthyroidism and ophthalmopathy. There were TCR beta CDR3 regions amplified from RNA transcripts. The TCR CDR3 was amplified in a first-round RT-PCR using the HTBI primer set. TCRdb called the multiplex PCR reads again in MiXCR, with one record for every CDR3 protein. The sample records approximately 210,000 distinct CDR3 sequences, about a sixth being singletons. The sequencing sample was made of blood. Receptor source: a man aged 50-60 years with Graves' hyperthyroidism.

The sample holds a few counts of this clonotype. A read error is possible here, since a much larger clone lies one base away. V usage is TRBV11-2 and J usage is TRBJ2-1; either TRBD1 or TRBD2 may fit D (5 bases each). The CDR3 totals 15 residues. The germline V gene encodes CDR1 SGHAT and CDR2 FQNNGV. The CDR3 loop reads CAGRRNRDRRGVQFF. CDR3 sequence (DNA): TGTGCCGGCAGAAGGAACCGGGACCGCCGAGGTGTGCAGTTCTTC.

Only a few counts were recorded for this clonotype. The chain is built from TRBV12-3 or TRBV12-4 and TRBJ1-1, with D tentatively TRBD1 (5 bases). V was trimmed by 3 bases and J by 1 base, leaving 9 bases between them. This CDR3 spans 14 amino acids. The CDR3 DNA reads as TGTGCCAGCAGTTTGATCAGGGCGAACACTGAAGCTTTCTTT. This gives the protein CASSLIRANTEAFF.

Concerning this clonotype: Given a much more abundant clone one base away, this may be a read error. V usage is TRBV20-1 and J usage is TRBJ2-1; D gene unclear. The CDR3 has 10 amino acids. In germline, CDR1 is DFQATT, CDR2 SNEGSKA (reference sequence). V lost 3 bases and J lost 7, with 4 bases in between. This chain's CDR3 is CSARDNEQFF. The CDR3 nucleotides read TGCAGTGCTAGGGATAATGAGCAGTTCTTC.